Listed below are T cell receptor beta chains from one sample, sequenced in a study of cytomegalovirus exposure and HLA in healthy donors. This table comes from immunoSEQ multiplex PCR, and its TCRdb copy is limited to in-frame clones, with some not included. The repertoire consists of roughly 100,000 clones, with approximately 76% occurring once and the leading ten covering around 4.1%. The sequencing sample was made of PBMCs. The receptors come from a man aged 40-49 years in good health and CMV-seronegative. Both conserved end residues are part of each CDR3. Each record gives: V gene, D gene, clone size, J gene, CDR3 DNA, CDR3 protein. A D gene is named only where the DNA matches it firmly. A row's size may be missing; if present it is once, few, many or a size class.

>TRBV7-3|TRBD1|-|TRBJ2-6
TGTGCCAGCAGCATGGGACAGCCCGGGGCCAACGTCCTGACTTTC
CASSMGQPGANVLTF
>TRBV5-4|-|-|TRBJ2-5
TGTGCCAGCAGCTTGGGACAGCAAGAGACCCAGTACTTC
CASSLGQQETQYF
>TRBV5-8|-|-|TRBJ1-2
TGTGCCAGCAGCTTCGGGGGAAGAAACTATGGCTACACCTTC
CASSFGGRNYGYTF
>TRBV5-1|TRBD1|few|TRBJ2-2
TGCGCCAGCAGCCTAGGACAGGGCCCCGGGGAGCTGTTTTTT
CASSLGQGPGELFF
>TRBV7-6|TRBD1|once|TRBJ1-6
TGTGCCAGCAGCCCCGGGACAGTGCTGTCCTATAATTCACCCCTCCACTTT
CASSPGTVLSYNSPLHF
>TRBV6-5|-|-|TRBJ1-1
TGTGCCAGCAGTTCCGGGGGAGCCATGAACACTGAAGCCTTCTTT
CASSSGGAMNTEAFF
>TRBV6-1|-|-|TRBJ2-5
TGTGCCAGCAGTGAACAGGCTGTTGAGACCCAGTACTTC
CASSEQAVETQYF
>TRBV5-1|TRBD1|-|TRBJ1-1
TGCGCCAGCAGCCAACAGGGGCGAGGTAGAAACATGAACACTGAAGCTTTCTTT
CASSQQGRGRNMNTEAFF
>TRBV6-1|TRBD1|-|TRBJ1-1
TGTGCCAGTCCGCGGGACAGGAACACTGAAGCTTTCTTT
CASPRDRNTEAFF
>TRBV7-8|TRBD1|-|TRBJ1-1
TGTGCCAGCAGCCTCCCGAGGCAGGGGGAGTCGTACACTGAAGCTTTCTTT
CASSLPRQGESYTEAFF
>TRBV4-2|TRBD1|once|TRBJ1-1
TGTGCCAGCAGCCATCGGGACAGGGACACTGAAGCTTTCTTT
CASSHRDRDTEAFF
>TRBV19|-|few|TRBJ2-3
TGTGCCAGTAGTACGGACGGGATCACAGATACGCAGTATTTT
CASSTDGITDTQYF
>TRBV11-2|-|-|TRBJ2-2
TGTGCCAGCAGCTTGACTGGCAGCACCGGGGAGCTGTTTTTT
CASSLTGSTGELFF
>TRBV7-2|-|-|TRBJ2-7
TGTGCCAGCAGCACCCAGGAATCCTACGAGCAGTACTTC
CASSTQESYEQYF
>TRBV11-1|-|-|TRBJ1-3
TGTGCCAGCAGCTTATTCAGTTCTGGAAACACCATATATTTT
CASSLFSSGNTIYF
>TRBV5-8|TRBD1|few|TRBJ1-1
TGTGCCAGCAGCATGGACAGGGACACTGAAGCTTTCTTT
CASSMDRDTEAFF
>TRBV10-3|-|-|TRBJ2-5
TGTGCCATCAGCGACCCCACCTTAGCCCTTTTTGAGACCCAGTACTTC
CAISDPTLALFETQYF
>TRBV5-1|-|-|TRBJ1-2
TGCGCCAGCAGCTTGGGAGGGTCGAGCGGCTACACCTTC
CASSLGGSSGYTF
>TRBV5-1|TRBD1|-|TRBJ1-2
TGCGCCAGCAGCTTGTTGTCCATACCGGGACAGGGGCCTAACTATGGCTACACCTTC
CASSLLSIPGQGPNYGYTF
>TRBV5-4|TRBD1|-|TRBJ1-2
TGTGCCAGCAGCTTGAGGACAGGGGTGTCTTTCAACTATGGCTACACCTTC
CASSLRTGVSFNYGYTF
>TRBV7-9|TRBD2|-|TRBJ2-1
TGTTCCAGCAGCTTTTCGGCAGCGGGGGCCGGGCGCAATGAGCAGTTCTTC
CSSSFSAAGAGRNEQFF
>TRBV2|-|-|TRBJ2-6
TGTGCCAGCAGTGCCAGGGAACGGCGGGGCGGCTTCGGGGCCAACGTCCTGACTTTC
CASSARERRGGFGANVLTF
>TRBV5-1|-|-|TRBJ2-1
TGCGCCAGCAGCCCCTCGGACAGACATTACAATGAGCAGTTCTTC
CASSPSDRHYNEQFF
>TRBV7-8|-|once|TRBJ2-1
TGTGCCAGCAGCGAGAGCGAACTAGCCAATGAGCAGTTCTTC
CASSESELANEQFF
>TRBV27|-|few|TRBJ1-2
TGTGCCAGTGCAACAGGGCGGTATGGCTACACCTTC
CASATGRYGYTF
>TRBV21-1|-|few|TRBJ1-2
TGTGCCAGCATCTACACCCCTTCCGACAGGGGGCTTTATAACTATGGCTACACCTTC
CASIYTPSDRGLYNYGYTF
>TRBV19|-|-|TRBJ1-1
TGTGCCAGTAGTACCCGGGGGGCCACTGAAGCTTTCTTT
CASSTRGATEAFF
>TRBV11-3|TRBD1|-|TRBJ1-1
TGTGCCAGCAGCTTAGAACAGGGGAGGACTGAAGCTTTCTTT
CASSLEQGRTEAFF
>TRBV2|-|once|TRBJ1-5
TGTGCCAGCACCCCGGCGGGGAATCAGCCCCAGCATTTT
CASTPAGNQPQHF
>TRBV5-1|-|-|TRBJ2-5
TGCGCCAGCAGCTTGGGCGGGGTGGGTCAACAGACCCAGTACTTC
CASSLGGVGQQTQYF
>TRBV6-5|TRBD1|-|TRBJ1-2
TGTGCCAGCAGTTCAGGGGGAGGCTATGGCTACACCTTC
CASSSGGGYGYTF
>TRBV6-5|-|-|TRBJ1-5
TGTGCCAGCAGTCAACAGCCCCAGCATTTT
CASSQQPQHF
>TRBV15|TRBD1|-|TRBJ1-2
TGTGCCACCAGCACCCAACCGGGACAGGGAGAACGCTATGGCTACACCTTC
CATSTQPGQGERYGYTF
>TRBV5-1|TRBD1|-|TRBJ1-1
TGCGCCAGCAGCGCAACCGGGACAGGTATCACTGAAGCTTTCTTT
CASSATGTGITEAFF
>TRBV7-2|TRBD1|-|TRBJ2-6
TGTGCCAGCAGCCGAACAGGGGGCGCTGGGGCCAACGTCCTGACTTTC
CASSRTGGAGANVLTF
>TRBV6-6|TRBD1|-|TRBJ2-3
TGTGCCAGCAGTTACGAAGACAGGGGGGATACGCAGTATTTT
CASSYEDRGDTQYF
>TRBV7-9|-|-|TRBJ1-6
TGTGCCAGCAGCTTTGCACTTCACGATTCACCCCTCCACTTT
CASSFALHDSPLHF
>TRBV19|-|-|TRBJ1-6
TGTGCCAGTAGTATCTTAGATTCACCCCTCCACTTT
CASSILDSPLHF
>TRBV7-8|-|-|TRBJ2-7
TGTGCCAGCAGCTTACCCGCCCGGGGCGAGCAGTACTTC
CASSLPARGEQYF
>TRBV5-6|TRBD1|-|TRBJ2-5
TGTGCCAGCAGCTCTGACAGGGGAGGAGAGACCCAGTACTTC
CASSSDRGGETQYF
>TRBV19|TRBD1|-|TRBJ2-1
TGTGCCAGTAGTCAGACAGGGAGCTCCTACAATGAGCAGTTCTTC
CASSQTGSSYNEQFF
>TRBV6-6|TRBD2|-|TRBJ2-5
TGTGCCAGCAGTGGGCCGACGGGGGGTCGTGGAGAGACCCAGTACTTC
CASSGPTGGRGETQYF
>TRBV14|-|many|TRBJ2-7
TGTGCCAGCAGCCCAGCGAACTACGAGCAGTACTTC
CASSPANYEQYF
>TRBV18|TRBD1|-|TRBJ1-1
TGTGCCAGCTCACCAGGGGCAGGGGGCTTTACTGAAGCTTTCTTT
CASSPGAGGFTEAFF
>TRBV19|TRBD1|few|TRBJ1-2
TGTGCCAGTAGTACTGGACAGGGTTTTACCTATGGCTACACCTTC
CASSTGQGFTYGYTF
>TRBV5-4|-|-|TRBJ2-1
TGTGCCAGCAGCCCCTGGGTACACGGGAATGAGCAGTTCTTC
CASSPWVHGNEQFF
>TRBV18|-|-|TRBJ1-1
TGTGCCAGCTCACCACTAGGGGGGAACACTGAAGCTTTCTTT
CASSPLGGNTEAFF
>TRBV2|-|-|TRBJ2-2
TGTGCCAGCAAGGTCCAGGGGTATTCCACCGGGGAGCTGTTTTTT
CASKVQGYSTGELFF
>TRBV18|-|-|TRBJ1-5
TGTGCCAGCTCACCGAGTAATAGCAATCAGCCCCAGCATTTT
CASSPSNSNQPQHF
>TRBV23-1|TRBD1|-|TRBJ2-2
TGCGCCAGCATAAACCGGGCAGGGGGGAACACCGGGGAGCTGTTTTTT
CASINRAGGNTGELFF
>TRBV7-9|-|few|TRBJ2-1
TGTGCCAGCAGCCCATACAATGAGCAGTTCTTC
CASSPYNEQFF
>TRBV7-3|-|few|TRBJ2-5
TGTGCCAGCATGGCCAGGGTGGGCGAGACCCAGTACTTC
CASMARVGETQYF